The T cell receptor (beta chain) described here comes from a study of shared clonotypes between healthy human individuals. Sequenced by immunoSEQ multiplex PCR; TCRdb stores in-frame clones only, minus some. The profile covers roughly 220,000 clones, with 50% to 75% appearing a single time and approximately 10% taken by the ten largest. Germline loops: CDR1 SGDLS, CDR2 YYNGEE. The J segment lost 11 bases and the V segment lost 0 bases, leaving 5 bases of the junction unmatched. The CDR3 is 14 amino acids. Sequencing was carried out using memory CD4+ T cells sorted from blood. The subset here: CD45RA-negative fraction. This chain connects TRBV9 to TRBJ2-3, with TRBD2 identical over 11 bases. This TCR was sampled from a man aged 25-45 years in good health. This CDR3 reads CASSVDSGRAMQYF. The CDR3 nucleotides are TGTGCCAGCAGCGTAGATAGCGGGAGGGCCATGCAGTATTTT.